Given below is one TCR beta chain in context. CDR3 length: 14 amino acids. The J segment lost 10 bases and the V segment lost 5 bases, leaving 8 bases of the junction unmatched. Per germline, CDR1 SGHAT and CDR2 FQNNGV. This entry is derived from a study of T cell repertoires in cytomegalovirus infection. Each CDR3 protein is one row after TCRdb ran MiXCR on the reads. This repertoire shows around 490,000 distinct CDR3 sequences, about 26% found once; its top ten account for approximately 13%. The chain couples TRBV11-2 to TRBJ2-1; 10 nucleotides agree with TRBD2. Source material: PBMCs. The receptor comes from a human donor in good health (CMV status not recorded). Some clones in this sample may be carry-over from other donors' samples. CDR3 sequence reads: CASSPPGTSAEQFF. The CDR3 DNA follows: TGTGCCAGCAGCCCACCCGGGACTAGCGCCGAGCAGTTCTTC. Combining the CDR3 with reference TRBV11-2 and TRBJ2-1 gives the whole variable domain EAGVAQSPRYKIIEKRQSVAFWCNPISGHATLYWYQQILGQGPKLLIQFQNNGVVDDSQLPKDRFSAERLKGVDSTLKIQPAKLEDSAVYLCASSPPGTSAEQFFGPGTRLTVL.